The next 27 T cell receptor beta chains were all read from a single sample in a study of blood T cells in healthy people across ages. Primers used in a second PCR of about 7 to 12 cycles were a sample-barcoded 5' primer and a J-beta primer mix. TCRdb itself ran the 5' RACE reads through MiXCR, one entry per CDR3 protein. The table records some 930,000 distinct CDR3 sequences, 25% to 35% of them present only once. A further study also used this sample, focusing on T cells of mothers and their children.

The sample was blood. The source is a woman aged 40 to 50 in good health.

This clonotype appeared many times. The chain employs TRBV10-2 and TRBJ1-5; weak D call: TRBD1 (5 bases). The CDR3 is 14 residues long. CDR1 is WSHSY, CDR2 SAAADI, per germline. The V end lost 7 bases, the J end lost 4 bases, and 14 bases lay between the germline ends. CDR3 DNA sequence: TGCGCCAGCAAGAGTGGGACGGCGAATCAGCCCCAGCATTTT. This sequence encodes CASKSGTANQPQHF.

The table lists this clonotype with many counts. J is TRBJ2-7 and V is TRBV4-3, with 12 positions matching TRBD2. CDR3 size: 16 residues. Unmatched junction bases numbered 6, after V lost 4 bases and J lost 2 bases. CDR1 and CDR2 (germline): LGHNA, YSLEER. CDR3 DNA sequence: TGCGCCAGCAGCCCCGGACTAGCGGGGACCGCCTACGAGCAGTACTTC. The encoded protein is CASSPGLAGTAYEQYF.

This clonotype showed up many times. This sequence joins TRBV7-2 and TRBJ2-2, with D tentatively TRBD1 (6 bases). Germline values: CDR1 SGHTA, CDR2 FQGNSA. This CDR3 has 14 residues. Trimming cost V 5 bases and J 10 bases, with 17 bases left between them. CDR3 in amino acids: CASSLKWTVLELFF. The CDR3, as DNA: TGTGCCAGCAGCCTCAAATGGACAGTTTTGGAGCTGTTTTTT. The full variable domain, with the rest looked up from reference TRBV7-2 and TRBJ2-2, is GAGVSQSPSNKVTEKGKDVELRCDPISGHTALYWYRQSLGQGLEFLIYFQGNSAPDKSGLPSDRFSAERTGGSVSTLTIQRTQQEDSAVYLCASSLKWTVLELFFGEGSRLTVL.

CDR3 region: CASSPAPGLTDTQYF. CDR3 DNA sequence: TGTGCCAGCAGCCCCGCCCCGGGGCTGACAGATACGCAGTATTTT. The rearrangement uses TRBV9 and TRBJ2-3; D is perhaps TRBD1 or TRBD2 (5 bases each). The CDR3 contains 15 residues. Trimming removed 4 bases at V and 3 bases at J, with 15 bases between. Looked up from germline, CDR1 is SGDLS and CDR2 is YYNGEE. Full variable domain (remainder filled in from reference TRBV9 and TRBJ2-3): DSGVTQTPKHLITATGQRVTLRCSPRSGDLSVYWYQQSLDQGLQFLIQYYNGEERAKGNILERFSAQQFPDLHSELNLSSLELGDSALYFCASSPAPGLTDTQYFGPGTRLTVL.

This clonotype was seen repeatedly, ten times or more. This chain connects TRBV11-1 to TRBJ2-7; perhaps TRBD1 as D (6 bases). From germline, CDR1 is SGHAT and CDR2 FQDESV (reference sequence). The CDR3 extends over 15 amino acids. V was cut by 4 bases and J by 2 bases, with 15 bases left in between. Here the CDR3 reads CASSSPGTSTYEQYF. CDR3 DNA: TGTGCCAGCAGCTCTCCCGGGACATCCACCTACGAGCAGTACTTC.

This clonotype has a count of ten or more. The V and J genes are TRBV7-9 and TRBJ2-1; D unresolved. The CDR3 loop spans 14 amino acids. Trimming pared 5 bases from V and 8 bases from J, leaving 16 bases between. Looked up from germline, CDR1 is SEHNR and CDR2 is FQNEAQ (reference sequence). CDR3 sequence: CASSNRRSEDEQFF. CDR3 in DNA: TGTGCCAGCAGCAACAGACGGTCCGAGGATGAGCAGTTCTTC.

With respect to this clonotype: At one of its ends the junction is not consistent with the germline gene, which may arise from a read error. The DNA of the CDR3 is TGTGCCAGCAGTTTGACAGCGTTGAGCTCTGGGGCCAACGCCCTGACTTTC. Its translation is CASSLTALSSGANALTF. J is TRBJ2-6 and V is TRBV28; a possible D gene is TRBD1 (5 bases). CDR1 is MDHEN and CDR2 is SYDVKM in the germline V gene. This CDR3 is built from 17 residues.

At least ten counts were recorded for this clonotype. The rearrangement joins TRBV12-3 or TRBV12-4 to TRBJ2-7; TRBD1 matches 9 bases. The CDR3 is 15 residues long. Trimming at V came to 3 bases and at J to 3 bases, leaving 6 bases not matched to a gene. The CDR3 DNA reads as TGTGCCAGCAGTTTTCCGGGACAGGGTCTCTACGAGCAGTACTTC. The encoded protein is CASSFPGQGLYEQYF.

This clonotype was detected ten times or more. This sequence joins TRBV27 and TRBJ2-7, with 10 bases lining up with TRBD1. Germline CDR1 reads MNHEY; CDR2 reads SMNVEV (reference sequence). Trimming took 2 bases from V and 5 from J; bases not matched to a gene: 6. The CDR3 covers 15 residues. As DNA, the CDR3 is TGTGCCAGCAGTTTAATGACAGGGGGCCAGGACGAGCAGTACTTC. This codes for CASSLMTGGQDEQYF.

A few counts support this clonotype. The chain is built from TRBV5-1 and TRBJ1-2, with 8 nucleotides matching TRBD1. V lost 6 bases and J lost 1; bases outside the gene matches: 14. Germline lookup yields CDR1 SGHRS and CDR2 YFSETQ. The CDR3 covers 17 residues. The CDR3 nucleotides read TGCGCCAGCACTCCTTCAAGCCCAGGGGGCGTTAACTATGGCTACACCTTC. This gives the protein CASTPSSPGGVNYGYTF.

This clonotype was found a few times. The J gene is TRBJ1-3, the V gene TRBV27, with D possibly matching TRBD1 (5 bases). Germline assignment: CDR1 MNHEY and CDR2 SMNVEV (reference sequence). The CDR3 length is 11 residues. Trimming removed 10 bases at V and 8 bases at J, with 12 bases between. The CDR3 DNA reads TGTGCCACCCGGGTAGGGGACACCATATATTTT. It specifies CATRVGDTIYF.

The chain joins TRBV20-1 to TRBJ2-1, with 8 positions matching TRBD1. The germline CDR1 and CDR2 sequences are DFQATT and SNEGSKA (reference sequence). The CDR3 covers 14 residues. With 5 bases clipped from V and 8 bases from J, the junction kept 11 bases outside the gene matches. The CDR3 nucleotides read TGCAGTGCTGTATGGACAGGGAGTAGGTATGAGCAGTTCTTC. Protein sequence: CSAVWTGSRYEQFF.

The gene calls are TRBV5-1 and TRBJ2-3; 8 bases agree with TRBD2. With 0 bases clipped from V and 4 bases from J, the junction kept 7 bases outside the gene matches. The CDR3 has 16 amino acids. Germline-derived CDR1 and CDR2 are SGHRS and YFSETQ. CDR3 region: CASSLGGRGAADTQYF. The CDR3 region has the DNA TGCGCCAGCAGCTTGGGTGGGCGGGGGGCCGCAGATACGCAGTATTTT.

This clonotype has at least ten counts. This chain connects TRBV18 to TRBJ2-5; D unclear. This CDR3 contains 13 residues. Trimming removed 8 bases at V and 1 base at J, with 11 bases between. Germline V lookup: CDR1 KGHSH, CDR2 LQKENI. In DNA form, the CDR3 reads TGTGCCAGCACATCAGGTACCCAAGAGACCCAGTACTTC. It encodes CASTSGTQETQYF.

This clonotype was seen more than once but under ten times. The rearrangement joins TRBV4-1 to TRBJ2-4, with D possibly TRBD2 on 6 matching bases. V lost 0 bases and J lost 4, with 22 bases in between. The length of the CDR3 is 19 residues. Germline CDR1 reads MGHRA; CDR2 reads YSYEKL. CDR3: CASSQDYPWDSPWKNIQYF. In DNA, the CDR3 is TGCGCCAGCAGCCAAGATTACCCCTGGGACTCTCCTTGGAAAAACATTCAGTACTTC.

A remark on this clonotype: One end of the junction is discordant with germline, which a read error may explain. V gene TRBV12-3 or TRBV12-4 combines with J gene TRBJ2-5, with TRBD1 identical over 11 bases. The CDR3 sequence is 17 residues long. This chain's CDR3 is CAGSFGLGTGGQETQYF. CDR3 bases: TGTGCCGGCAGTTTTGGTCTCGGGACAGGGGGCCAAGAGACCCAGTACTTC.

The chain is built from TRBV6-5 and TRBJ1-1; tentative D call: TRBD1 (5 bases). Trimming removed 5 bases from V and 9 bases from J, with 19 bases in between. This CDR3 comprises 14 residues. Germline V gene sequence: CDR1 MNHEY, CDR2 SVGAGI. The CDR3 here is CASSPSRDGRKAFF. CDR3 coding DNA: TGTGCCAGCAGTCCCTCGAGGGACGGAAGAAAAGCTTTCTTT.

This chain joins TRBV9 and TRBJ2-7, with 11 bases that match TRBD1. Near its end, the DNA agrees better with TRBJ2-5, so the J call may be wrong. Per the germline V gene, CDR1 is SGDLS and CDR2 is YYNGEE. CDR3 length equals 16 residues. The CDR3 spells CASSVLDRGPYLTQYF. The CDR3 bases are TGTGCCAGCAGCGTACTGGACAGGGGGCCTTACTTGACCCAGTACTTC.

The genes are TRBV27 and TRBJ2-7; 8 bases align to TRBD2. Germline CDR1 and CDR2: MNHEY and SMNVEV (reference sequence). The V segment lost 6 bases and the J segment 1 base; nucleotides outside the gene matches: 5. This CDR3 comprises 14 residues. CDR3 nucleotide sequence: TGTGCCAGCAGCAGACCGGGAGGGTCCTACGAGCAGTACTTC. Its protein product is CASSRPGGSYEQYF.

J is TRBJ2-6 and V is TRBV5-1; D perhaps matches TRBD2 (6 bases). Germline lookup yields CDR1 SGHRS and CDR2 YFSETQ. V shed 4 bases and J shed 2 bases, with 10 bases lying between them. CDR3 length equals 15 residues. CDR3 DNA: TGCGCCAGCAGCACCACTAGCCCTGGGGCCAACGTCCTGACTTTC. Protein product: CASSTTSPGANVLTF.

This sequence joins TRBV6-1 and TRBJ2-3; 9 bases fit TRBD1. Germline V CDR1 and CDR2: MNHNS, SASEGT. V lost 6 bases and J lost 4; bases outside the gene matches: 17. This CDR3 region has 18 residues. CDR3 coding DNA: TGTGCCAGCAGCCCCTTCCCGGGAGGACAGGGGAGCGCAGATACGCAGTATTTT. Translating gives CASSPFPGGQGSADTQYF.

Concerning this clonotype itself: The junction departs from the called germline gene at one end, perhaps through a read error. CDR3 residues: CASSPGPERVYEQFF. CDR3 bases: TGTGCTAGCAGCCCAGGGCCAGAACGGGTCTACGAGCAGTTCTTC. The rearrangement uses TRBV7-7 and TRBJ2-1, with D possibly matching TRBD1 (5 bases). Germline CDR1 is SSHAT and CDR2 is FNYEAQ (reference sequence). The CDR3 consists of 15 residues.

The chain combines TRBV28 with TRBJ2-7; 10 nucleotides match TRBD1. The CDR3 covers 18 residues. J gave up 2 bases and V 5 bases, and 15 bases lay outside the gene matches. Germline V CDR1 and CDR2: MDHEN, SYDVKM. CDR3 sequence (DNA): TGTGCCAGCAGTAGTCCGGGGACAGGGGTTATCTTTCCCTACGAGCAGTACTTC. This sequence encodes CASSSPGTGVIFPYEQYF.

V usage is TRBV2 and J usage is TRBJ2-4; the D gene is possibly TRBD1 (7 bases). The J call is doubtful: the DNA matches TRBJ2-7 better. Germline CDR1 reads SNHLY; CDR2 reads FYNNEI. This CDR3 has 15 residues. CDR3 residues: CASSEAEGAAYEQYF. CDR3 DNA sequence: TGTGCCAGCAGTGAAGCGGAGGGGGCGGCCTACGAGCAGTACTTC.

This chain links TRBV12-3 or TRBV12-4 with TRBJ2-2, with TRBD2 matching 10 bases. The CDR3 spans 15 residues. Unmatched junction bases numbered 9, after V lost 10 bases and J lost 4 bases. In nucleotides, the CDR3 is TGTGCCAACAGCCCAAGCGGGGGGGCCACCGGGGAGCTGTTTTTT. Translation gives CANSPSGGATGELFF.

Notes on this clonotype: A clone one base away is much larger, so this may be a read error. The chain links TRBV29-1 to TRBJ2-1, with TRBD1 matching over 8 bases. The V and J ends lost 6 bases and 10 bases, in that order; junction bases with no gene match: 8. The CDR3 spans 12 residues. Germline values: CDR1 SQVTM, CDR2 ANQGSEA. The CDR3 region is CSVGTTGDEQFF. The DNA for the CDR3 is TGCAGCGTGGGGACGACAGGGGACGAGCAGTTCTTC.

This clonotype was counted at least ten times. The DNA of the CDR3 is TGCAGTGCTAGAGATGAGAGTACCTACAATGAGCAGTTCTTC. Its translation is CSARDESTYNEQFF. This chain connects TRBV20-1 to TRBJ2-1; D not resolved. Per germline, CDR1 DFQATT and CDR2 SNEGSKA (reference sequence). V was pared by 0 bases and J by 2 bases, with 8 bases between. CDR3 length: 14 amino acids.